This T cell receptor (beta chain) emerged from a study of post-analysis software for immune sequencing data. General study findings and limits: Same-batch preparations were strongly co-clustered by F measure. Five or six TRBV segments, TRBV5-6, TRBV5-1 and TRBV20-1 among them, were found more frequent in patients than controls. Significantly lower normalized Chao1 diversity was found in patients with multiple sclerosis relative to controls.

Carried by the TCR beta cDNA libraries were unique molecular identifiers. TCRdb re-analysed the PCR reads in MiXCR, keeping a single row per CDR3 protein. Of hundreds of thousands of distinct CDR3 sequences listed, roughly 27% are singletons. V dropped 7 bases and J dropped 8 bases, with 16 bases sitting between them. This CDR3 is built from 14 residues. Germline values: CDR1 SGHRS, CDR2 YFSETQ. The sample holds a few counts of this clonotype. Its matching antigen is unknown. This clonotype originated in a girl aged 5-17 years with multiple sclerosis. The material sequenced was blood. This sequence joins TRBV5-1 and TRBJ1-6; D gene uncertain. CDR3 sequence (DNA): TGCGCCAGCCGCCCCGGTGGGCACGATTCACCCCTCCACTTT. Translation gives CASRPGGHDSPLHF.